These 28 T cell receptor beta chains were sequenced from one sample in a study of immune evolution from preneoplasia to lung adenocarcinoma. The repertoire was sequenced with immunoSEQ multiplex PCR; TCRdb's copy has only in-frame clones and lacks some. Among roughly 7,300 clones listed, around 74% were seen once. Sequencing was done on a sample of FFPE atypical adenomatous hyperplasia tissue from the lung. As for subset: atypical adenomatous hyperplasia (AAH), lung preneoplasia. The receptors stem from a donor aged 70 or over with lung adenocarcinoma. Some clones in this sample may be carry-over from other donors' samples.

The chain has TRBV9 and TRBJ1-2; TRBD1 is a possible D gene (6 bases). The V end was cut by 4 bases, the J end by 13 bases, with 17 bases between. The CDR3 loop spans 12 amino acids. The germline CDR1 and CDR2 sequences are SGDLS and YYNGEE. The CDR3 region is CASSPVGGRITF. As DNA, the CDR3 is TGTGCCAGCAGCCCCGTTGGGGGGCGAATCACCTTC.

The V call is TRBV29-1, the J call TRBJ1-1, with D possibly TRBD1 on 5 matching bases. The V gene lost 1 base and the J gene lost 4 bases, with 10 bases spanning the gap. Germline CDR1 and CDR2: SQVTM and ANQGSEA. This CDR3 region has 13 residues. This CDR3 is CSVEVGVSTEAFF. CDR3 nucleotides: TGCAGCGTTGAAGTGGGGGTCTCCACTGAAGCTTTCTTT.

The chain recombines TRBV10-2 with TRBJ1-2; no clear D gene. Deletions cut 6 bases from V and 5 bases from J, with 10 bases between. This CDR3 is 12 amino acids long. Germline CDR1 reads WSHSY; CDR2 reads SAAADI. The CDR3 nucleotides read TGCGCCAGCAGCAACGGGGAGTATGGCTACACCTTC. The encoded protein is CASSNGEYGYTF.

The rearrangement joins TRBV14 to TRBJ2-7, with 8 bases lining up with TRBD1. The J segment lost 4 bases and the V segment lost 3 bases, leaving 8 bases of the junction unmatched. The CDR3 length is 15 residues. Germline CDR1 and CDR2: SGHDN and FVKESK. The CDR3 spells CASSQDRVRKYEQYF. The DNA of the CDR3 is TGTGCCAGCAGCCAGGACAGGGTGAGGAAATACGAGCAGTACTTC.

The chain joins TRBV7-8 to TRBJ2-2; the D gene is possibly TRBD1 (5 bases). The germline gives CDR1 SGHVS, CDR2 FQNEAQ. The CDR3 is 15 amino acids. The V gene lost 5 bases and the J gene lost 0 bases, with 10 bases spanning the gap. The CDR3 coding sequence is TGTGCCAGCAGCCTAGGGGCGGCGAACACCGGGGAGCTGTTTTTT. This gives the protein CASSLGAANTGELFF.

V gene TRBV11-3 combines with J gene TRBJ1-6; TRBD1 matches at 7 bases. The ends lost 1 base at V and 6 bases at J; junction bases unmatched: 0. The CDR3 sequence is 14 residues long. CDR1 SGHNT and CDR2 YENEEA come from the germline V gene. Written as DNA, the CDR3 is TGTGCCAGCAGCTTAGGACAGGGTAATTCACCCCTCCACTTT. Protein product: CASSLGQGNSPLHF. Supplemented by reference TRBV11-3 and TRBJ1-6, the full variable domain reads EAGVVQSPRYKIIEKKQPVAFWCNPISGHNTLYWYLQNLGQGPELLIRYENEEAVDDSQLPKDRFSAERLKGVDSTLKIQPAELGDSAVYLCASSLGQGNSPLHFGNGTRLTVT.

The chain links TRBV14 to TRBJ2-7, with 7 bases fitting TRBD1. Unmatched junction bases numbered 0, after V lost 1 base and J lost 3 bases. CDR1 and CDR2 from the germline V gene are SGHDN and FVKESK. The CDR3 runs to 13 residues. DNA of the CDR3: TGTGCCAGCAGCCAAGGACAGGGCTACGAGCAGTACTTC. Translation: CASSQGQGYEQYF. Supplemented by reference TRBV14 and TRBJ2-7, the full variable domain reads EAGVTQFPSHSVIEKGQTVTLRCDPISGHDNLYWYRRVMGKEIKFLLHFVKESKQDESGMPNNRFLAERTGGTYSTLKVQPAELEDSGVYFCASSQGQGYEQYFGPGTRLTVT.

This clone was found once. CDR3 DNA sequence: TGTGCCAGCAGGAGGACAGGGGGCTCCAATCAGCCCCAGCATTTT. It encodes CASRRTGGSNQPQHF. The genes are TRBV2 and TRBJ1-5, with 11 bases that match TRBD1. This CDR3 region has 15 residues. Germline lookup yields CDR1 SNHLY and CDR2 FYNNEI. J gave up 3 bases and V 6 bases, and 4 bases lay outside the gene matches.

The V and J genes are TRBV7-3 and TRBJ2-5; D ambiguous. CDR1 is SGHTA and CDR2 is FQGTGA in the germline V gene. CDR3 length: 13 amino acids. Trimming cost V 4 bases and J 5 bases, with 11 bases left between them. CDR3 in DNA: TGTGCCAGCAGCTATCGCTTGGGGGAGACCCAGTACTTC. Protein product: CASSYRLGETQYF.

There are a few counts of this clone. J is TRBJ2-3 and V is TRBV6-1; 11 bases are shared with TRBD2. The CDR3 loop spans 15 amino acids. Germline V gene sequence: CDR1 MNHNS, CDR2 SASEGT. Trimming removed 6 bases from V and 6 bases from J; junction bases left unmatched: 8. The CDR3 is CASRATSGGWDTQYF. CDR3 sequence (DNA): TGTGCCAGCAGAGCTACTAGCGGGGGATGGGATACGCAGTATTTT.

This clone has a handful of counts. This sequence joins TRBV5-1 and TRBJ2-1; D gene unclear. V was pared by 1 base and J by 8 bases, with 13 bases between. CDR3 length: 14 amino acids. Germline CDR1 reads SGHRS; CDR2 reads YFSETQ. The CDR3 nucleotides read TGCGCCAGCAGCTTGAACGTACCGGTGGATGAGCAGTTCTTC. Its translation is CASSLNVPVDEQFF. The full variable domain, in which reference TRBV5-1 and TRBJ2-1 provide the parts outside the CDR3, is KAGVTQTPRYLIKTRGQQVTLSCSPISGHRSVSWYQQTPGQGLQFLFEYFSETQRNKGNFPGRFSGRQFSNSRSEMNVSTLELGDSALYLCASSLNVPVDEQFFGPGTRLTVL.

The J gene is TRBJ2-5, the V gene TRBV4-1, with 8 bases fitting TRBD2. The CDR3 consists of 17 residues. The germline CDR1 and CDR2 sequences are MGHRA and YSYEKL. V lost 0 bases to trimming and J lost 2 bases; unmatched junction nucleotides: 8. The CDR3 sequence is CASSQEVSGISQETQYF. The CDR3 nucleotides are TGCGCCAGCAGCCAAGAGGTTAGCGGGATCTCTCAAGAGACCCAGTACTTC.

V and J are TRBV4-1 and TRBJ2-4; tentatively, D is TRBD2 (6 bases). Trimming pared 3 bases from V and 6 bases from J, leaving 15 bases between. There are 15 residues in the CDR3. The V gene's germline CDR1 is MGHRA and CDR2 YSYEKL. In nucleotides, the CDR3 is TGCGCCAGCAGCCAGGGACTCTCAGTGGGAAACATTCAGTACTTC. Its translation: CASSQGLSVGNIQYF.

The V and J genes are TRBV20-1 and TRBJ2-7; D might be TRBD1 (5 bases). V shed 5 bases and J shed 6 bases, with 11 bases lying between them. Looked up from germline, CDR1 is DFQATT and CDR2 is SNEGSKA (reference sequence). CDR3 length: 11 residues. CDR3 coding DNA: TGCAGTGCTCTCGACAGCGCCGAGCAGTACTTC. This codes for CSALDSAEQYF.

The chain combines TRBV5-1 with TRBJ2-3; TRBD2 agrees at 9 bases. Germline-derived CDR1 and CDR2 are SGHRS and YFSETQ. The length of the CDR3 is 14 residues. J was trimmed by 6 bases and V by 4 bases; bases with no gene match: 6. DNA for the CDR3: TGCGCCAGCAGCCCTAGCGGGGCGAGTGATACGCAGTATTTT. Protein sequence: CASSPSGASDTQYF.

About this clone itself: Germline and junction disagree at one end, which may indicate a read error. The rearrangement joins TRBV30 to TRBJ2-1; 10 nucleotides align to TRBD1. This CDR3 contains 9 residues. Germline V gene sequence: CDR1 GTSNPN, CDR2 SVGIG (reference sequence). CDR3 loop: CAGGTGELF. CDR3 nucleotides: TGTGCCGGGGGGACAGGGGAACTCTTC.

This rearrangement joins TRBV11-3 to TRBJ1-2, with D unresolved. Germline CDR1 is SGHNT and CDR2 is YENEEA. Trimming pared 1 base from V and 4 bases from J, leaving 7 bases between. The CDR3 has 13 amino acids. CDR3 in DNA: TGTGCCAGCAGCTTAGGGGCGAGCTATGGCTACACCTTC. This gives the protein CASSLGASYGYTF.

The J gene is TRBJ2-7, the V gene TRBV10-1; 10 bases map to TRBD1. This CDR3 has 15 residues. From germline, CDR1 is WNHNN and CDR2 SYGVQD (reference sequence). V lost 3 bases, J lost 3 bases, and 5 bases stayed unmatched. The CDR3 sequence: CASSEGQGVLYEQYF. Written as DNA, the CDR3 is TGCGCCAGCAGTGAAGGACAGGGGGTTCTCTACGAGCAGTACTTC.

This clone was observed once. CDR3 bases: TGTGCCAGCATTCAGGGAAGCTCTGGAAACACCATATATTTT. Translating gives CASIQGSSGNTIYF. The rearrangement uses TRBV7-8 and TRBJ1-3; possibly TRBD1 for D (5 bases). Germline CDR1 is SGHVS and CDR2 is FQNEAQ. Trimming removed 7 bases from V and 0 bases from J, with 10 bases in between. The CDR3 loop spans 14 amino acids. Full variable domain (missing parts from reference TRBV7-8 and TRBJ1-3): GAGVSQSPRYKVAKRGQDVALRCDPISGHVSLFWYQQALGQGPEFLTYFQNEAQLDKSGLPSDRFFAERPEGSVSTLKIQRTQQEDSAVYLCASIQGSSGNTIYFGEGSWLTVV.

This CDR3 reads CASTRGSTEAFF. In nucleotides, the CDR3 is TGTGCCAGCACAAGGGGGTCCACTGAAGCTTTCTTT. The V and J genes are TRBV7-9 and TRBJ1-1; maybe TRBD1 (6 bases). The V and J ends lost 7 bases and 4 bases respectively, with 10 bases between them. The CDR3 runs to 12 residues. Looked up from germline, CDR1 is SEHNR and CDR2 is FQNEAQ (reference sequence).

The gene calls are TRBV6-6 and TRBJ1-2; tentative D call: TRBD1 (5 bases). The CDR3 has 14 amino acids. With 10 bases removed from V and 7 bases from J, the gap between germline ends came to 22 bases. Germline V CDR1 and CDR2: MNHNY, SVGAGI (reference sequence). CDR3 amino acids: CAITPGPGASGYTF. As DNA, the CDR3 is TGTGCCATTACCCCGGGGCCAGGTGCCTCTGGCTACACCTTC.

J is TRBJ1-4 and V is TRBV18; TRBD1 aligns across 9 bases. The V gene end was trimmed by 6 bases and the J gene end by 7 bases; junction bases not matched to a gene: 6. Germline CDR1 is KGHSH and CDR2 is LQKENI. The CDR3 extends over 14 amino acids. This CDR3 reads CASSPGTGFEKLFF. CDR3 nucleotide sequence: TGTGCCAGCTCGCCCGGGACAGGGTTTGAAAAACTGTTTTTT.

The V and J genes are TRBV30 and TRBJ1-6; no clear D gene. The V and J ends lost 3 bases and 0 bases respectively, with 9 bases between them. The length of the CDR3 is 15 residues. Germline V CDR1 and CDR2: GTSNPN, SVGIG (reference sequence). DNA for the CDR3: TGTGCCTGGAGGGGGTTTAGCTCCTATAATTCACCCCTCCACTTT. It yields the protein CAWRGFSSYNSPLHF. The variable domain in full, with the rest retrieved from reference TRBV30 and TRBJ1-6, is SQTIHQWPATLVQPVGSPLSLECTVEGTSNPNLYWYRQAAGRGLQLLFYSVGIGQISSEVPQNLSASRPQDRQFILSSKKLLLSDSGFYLCAWRGFSSYNSPLHFGNGTRLTVT.

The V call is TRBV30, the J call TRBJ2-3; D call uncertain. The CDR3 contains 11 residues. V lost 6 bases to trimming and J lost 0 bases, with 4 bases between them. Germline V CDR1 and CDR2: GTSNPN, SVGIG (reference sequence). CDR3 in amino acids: CACISTDTQYF. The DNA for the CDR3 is TGTGCCTGTATAAGCACAGATACGCAGTATTTT.

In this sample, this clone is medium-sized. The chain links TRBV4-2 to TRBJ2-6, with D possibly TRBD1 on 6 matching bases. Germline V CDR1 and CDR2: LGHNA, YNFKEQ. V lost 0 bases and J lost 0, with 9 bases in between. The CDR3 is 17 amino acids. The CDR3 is CASSQDGDNSGANVLTF. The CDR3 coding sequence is TGTGCCAGCAGCCAAGATGGGGACAACTCTGGGGCCAACGTCCTGACTTTC.

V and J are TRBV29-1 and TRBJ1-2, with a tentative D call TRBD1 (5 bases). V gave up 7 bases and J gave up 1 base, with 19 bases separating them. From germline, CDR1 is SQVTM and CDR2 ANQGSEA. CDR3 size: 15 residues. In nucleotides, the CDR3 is TGCAGCGCCAGTTTTGGGCCAGGGTATAACTATGGCTACACCTTC. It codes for CSASFGPGYNYGYTF.

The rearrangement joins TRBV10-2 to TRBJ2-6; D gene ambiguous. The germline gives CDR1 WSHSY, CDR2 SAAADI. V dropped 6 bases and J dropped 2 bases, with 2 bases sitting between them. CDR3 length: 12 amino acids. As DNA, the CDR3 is TGCGCCAGCAGCCCTGGGGCCAACGTCCTGACTTTC. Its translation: CASSPGANVLTF.

This chain's CDR3 is CASSPPTSTDTQYF. The DNA of the CDR3 is TGTGCCAGCTCACCACCGACTAGCACAGATACGCAGTATTTT. The chain couples TRBV18 to TRBJ2-3; D gene uncertain. The CDR3 length is 14 residues. With 0 bases removed from V and 0 bases from J, the gap between germline ends came to 4 bases. The germline gives CDR1 KGHSH, CDR2 LQKENI.